This T cell receptor (beta chain) was documented in a study of memory CD8 T cells in hepatitis C reinfection. The time point here: late/post reinfection, 12 to 24 weeks after detection. TCR sequencing was done directly ex vivo on sorted cells, without expansion in vitro. CDR1 and CDR2 from the germline V gene are SEHNR and FQNEAQ (reference sequence). The CDR3 consists of 13 residues. Trimming took 3 bases from V and 5 from J, leaving 10 bases between them. The table came from immunoSEQ multiplex PCR; TCRdb's copy has only in-frame clones and leaves some out. The sample lists 45,000 to 50,000 clones, 89% seen once, with 0.72% in the top ten.

The TCR comes from a man between 18 and 35 years old with hepatitis C virus infection. Sequencing used naive CD8+ T cells sorted from blood. The chain is built from TRBV7-9 and TRBJ2-5, with a possible D match to TRBD1 (5 bases). The DNA of the CDR3 is TGTGCCAGCAGCTTCATATCAGGGGAGACCCAGTACTTC. It translates to CASSFISGETQYF.